Sequencing of this T cell receptor (beta chain) was carried out in a study of OX40 agonist ivuxolimab in advanced cancers. Findings and caveats of the study: It was also the case that some nonresponders had low normalized T-cell clonal expansion.

Sequenced by immunoSEQ multiplex PCR; TCRdb stores in-frame clones only, minus some. The table records approximately 15,000 clones, 85% to 90% of them present only once. The V gene's germline CDR1 is SGHNT and CDR2 YENEEA. The CDR3 sequence is 13 residues long. V was trimmed by 1 base and J by 5 bases, leaving 8 bases between them. With regard to this clone: The antigen remains undetermined.

This material consisted of CD4+ or CD8+ T cells sorted from blood, taken in a trial of the OX40 agonist ivuxolimab. This clonotype originated in an adult with an advanced solid tumor such as melanoma, head and neck, liver or kidney cancer. This chain connects TRBV11-3 to TRBJ2-5; the D gene is possibly TRBD1 (5 bases). The CDR3 is CASSLGGEETQYF. The CDR3 region has the DNA TGTGCCAGCAGCTTAGGGGGCGAGGAGACCCAGTACTTC.